This TCR beta chain stems from a study of vaccination and CD4 T cells after COVID-19. Study-level background: Every participant was given two doses of BNT162b2 or mRNA-1273 vaccine. Study-wide findings and caveats: The rise in median SARS-CoV-2-reactive clonotypes, from approximately 23 to 38, was not significant. Among reactive clones from convalescent patients, a median roughly 86% appeared only post-vaccination.

Cultured CD4+ T-cell DNA underwent Oncomine TCR Beta short-read sequencing. TCRdb re-derived calls from the PCR reads in MiXCR, one entry per CDR3 protein. Of fewer than 8,500 distinct CDR3 sequences listed, just over 45% were seen once; the top ten hold 30% to 40%. The germline gives CDR1 DFQATT, CDR2 SNEGSKA (reference sequence). The CDR3 runs 14 residues. V lost 1 base and J lost 4, with 11 bases in between. Treatment specified: approximately 9-day PBMC culture with coronavirus spike peptide pools or control peptides (ViraFEST assay). The unexposed donor's CD4+ T cells were collected before the COVID-19 pandemic (2011-2018). This clonotype was counted between two and nine times. Its antigen is not known.

V usage is TRBV20-1 and J usage is TRBJ1-3, with D possibly TRBD1 on 6 matching bases. The sequenced material came from CD4+ T cells from blood, cultured in vitro. The sequence was obtained from a human donor in good health. CDR3 protein: CSARVWGLGNTIYF. CDR3 DNA sequence: TGCAGTGCTAGAGTTTGGGGGCTGGGAAACACCATATATTTT.